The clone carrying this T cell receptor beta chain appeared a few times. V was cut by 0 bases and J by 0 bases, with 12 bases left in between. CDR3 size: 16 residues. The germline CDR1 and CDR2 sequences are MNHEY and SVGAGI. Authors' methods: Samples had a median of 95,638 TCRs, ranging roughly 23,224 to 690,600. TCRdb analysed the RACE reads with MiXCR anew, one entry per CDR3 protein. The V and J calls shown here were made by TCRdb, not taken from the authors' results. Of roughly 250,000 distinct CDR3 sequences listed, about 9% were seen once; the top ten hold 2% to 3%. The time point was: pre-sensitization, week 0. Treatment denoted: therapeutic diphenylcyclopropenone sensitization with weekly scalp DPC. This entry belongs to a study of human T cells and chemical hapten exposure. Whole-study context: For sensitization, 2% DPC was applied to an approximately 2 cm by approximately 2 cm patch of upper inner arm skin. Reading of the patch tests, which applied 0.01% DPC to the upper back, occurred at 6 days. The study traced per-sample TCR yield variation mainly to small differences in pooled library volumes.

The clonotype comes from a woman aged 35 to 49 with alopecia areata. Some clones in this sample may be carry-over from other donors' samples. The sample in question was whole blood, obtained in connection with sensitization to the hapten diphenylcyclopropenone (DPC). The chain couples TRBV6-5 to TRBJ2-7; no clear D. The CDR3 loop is CASSYSSRVTSYEQYF. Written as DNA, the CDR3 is TGTGCCAGCAGTTACTCAAGTAGGGTTACCTCCTACGAGCAGTACTTC.